Listed here are 14 T cell receptor beta chains from one sample, sequenced in a study of T cells in Graves' hyperthyroidism and ophthalmopathy. Regions amplified from RNA transcripts were the TCR beta CDR3 regions. TCR CDR3 underwent first-round RT-PCR with the HTBI primer set. MiXCR, run by TCRdb on the multiplex PCR reads, gives a single entry per CDR3 protein. The top ten clones hold around 17% of a sample with 500,000 or so distinct CDR3 sequences, roughly 18% of them seen once. What was sequenced was blood. Receptors were obtained from a woman under 30 with Graves' ophthalmopathy.

V is TRBV7-8 and J is TRBJ1-1; no definite D call. The germline V and J ends were trimmed by 5 bases and 4 bases, with 14 bases remaining between them. This CDR3 contains 14 residues. The germline V gene encodes CDR1 SGHVS and CDR2 FQNEAQ. CDR3 residues: CASSPSSWSTEAFF. The DNA of the CDR3 is TGTGCCAGCAGCCCCTCCTCATGGAGCACTGAAGCTTTCTTT.

There are a few counts of this clonotype. V usage is TRBV30 and J usage is TRBJ1-3; TRBD1 might be the D (6 bases). Germline-derived CDR1 and CDR2 are GTSNPN and SVGIG (reference sequence). CDR3 size: 14 residues. Trimming took off 4 bases at V and 0 bases at J, with 10 bases between the two ends. The CDR3 loop reads CAWNRDLSGNTIYF. CDR3 DNA: TGTGCCTGGAACAGGGACCTCTCTGGAAACACCATATATTTT.

This rearrangement joins TRBV5-1 to TRBJ2-3, with 12 bases matching TRBD2. The trim removed 1 base at V and 3 bases at J, leaving 3 bases unmatched. The CDR3 runs 16 residues. The germline CDR1 and CDR2 sequences are SGHRS and YFSETQ. The CDR3 DNA follows: TGCGCCAGCAGCTTGACTAGCGGGAGGTTGACAGATACGCAGTATTTT. It translates to CASSLTSGRLTDTQYF.

Here the CDR3 reads CASSLVPNAVDEQFF. As DNA, the CDR3 is TGTGCCAGCAGCTTAGTCCCGAACGCTGTGGATGAGCAGTTCTTC. The chain couples TRBV7-2 to TRBJ2-1; D is unresolved. Looked up from germline, CDR1 is SGHTA and CDR2 is FQGNSA. V shed 1 base and J shed 8 bases, with 15 bases lying between them. The CDR3 is 15 amino acids.

This clonotype has only a few counts. The rearrangement links TRBV5-1 to TRBJ2-3; 7 bases match TRBD1. This CDR3 is built from 16 residues. Germline V gene data show CDR1 as SGHRS and CDR2 as YFSETQ. V shed 0 bases, J shed 3 bases, and the junction held 7 bases outside the gene matches. The CDR3 loop is CASSLGGSQGTDTQYF. The CDR3 nucleotides read TGCGCCAGCAGCTTGGGGGGATCACAGGGGACAGATACGCAGTATTTT.

In its sample, this clonotype was seen many times. This chain connects TRBV28 to TRBJ2-7; D not resolved. Trimming shortened V by 7 bases and J by 2 bases, and 12 bases separated the two germline ends. The CDR3 contains 13 residues. Germline CDR1 and CDR2: MDHEN and SYDVKM. The CDR3 here is CASKGFSAYEQYF. DNA of the CDR3: TGTGCCAGCAAAGGGTTCTCAGCCTACGAGCAGTACTTC.

In this sample, this clonotype turned up many times. The CDR3 loop reads CASSSHPSQGYDEKLFF. In nucleotides, the CDR3 is TGTGCCAGCAGTTCCCACCCATCCCAGGGTTACGATGAAAAACTGTTTTTT. This sequence joins TRBV6-1 and TRBJ1-4; perhaps TRBD1 as D (5 bases). Trimming took 5 bases from V and 6 from J, leaving 22 bases between them. Looked up from germline, CDR1 is MNHNS and CDR2 is SASEGT. The CDR3 extends over 17 amino acids.

This clonotype was counted a few times. The chain employs TRBV6-1 and TRBJ1-1; the D is unclear. The germline CDR1 and CDR2 sequences are MNHNS and SASEGT. The CDR3 covers 13 residues. With 7 bases removed from V and 2 bases from J, the gap between germline ends came to 11 bases. The CDR3 bases are TGTGCCAGCACCACCGGGAGCAACACTGAAGCTTTCTTT. Translating it yields CASTTGSNTEAFF.

This clonotype was picked up many times. This sequence joins TRBV20-1 and TRBJ2-5, with D perhaps matching TRBD1 or TRBD2 (6 bases each). There are 15 residues in the CDR3. Germline V gene data show CDR1 as DFQATT and CDR2 as SNEGSKA (reference sequence). V lost 0 bases to trimming and J lost 1 base, with 12 bases between them. This chain's CDR3 is CSARDPGAPQETQYF. The CDR3 DNA is TGCAGTGCTAGAGATCCGGGGGCCCCCCAAGAGACCCAGTACTTC.

The table lists this clonotype with many counts. At one end the junction does not follow the germline gene, possibly because of a read error. The rearrangement links TRBV7-9 to TRBJ1-2; D perhaps matches TRBD1 (5 bases). CDR1 and CDR2 from the germline V gene are SEHNR and FQNEAQ (reference sequence). The CDR3 is 13 residues long. CDR3 coding DNA: TGTGCCAGCAGCGTGTCCCGGGACGGGTCTCAGGCCTTC. This translates into CASSVSRDGSQAF.

The V call is TRBV27, the J call TRBJ1-5, with 9 bases identical to TRBD1. The CDR3 has 14 residues. With 6 bases clipped from V and 4 bases from J, the junction kept 4 bases outside the gene matches. Per the germline V gene, CDR1 is MNHEY and CDR2 is SMNVEV (reference sequence). The CDR3 DNA reads TGTGCCAGCAGCCGGACAGGGGTTAATCAGCCCCAGCATTTT. Amino acid sequence: CASSRTGVNQPQHF.

This clonotype has ten or more counts. The chain joins TRBV20-1 to TRBJ2-5; D not certain. CDR3 size: 11 residues. V lost 5 bases to trimming and J lost 7 bases, with 11 bases between them. Germline V gene lookup returns CDR1 DFQATT and CDR2 SNEGSKA (reference sequence). The CDR3 protein is CSAVREGTQYF. The CDR3 DNA is TGCAGTGCTGTTCGTGAAGGGACCCAGTACTTC.

This clonotype appeared many times. The chain has TRBV12-3 or TRBV12-4 and TRBJ2-5; D is unclear. The CDR3 has 13 residues. V was clipped by 7 bases and J by 5 bases, with 14 bases between them. The chain's CDR3 is CASTRAPGETQYF. The CDR3 DNA follows: TGTGCCAGCACCCGGGCCCCGGGTGAGACCCAGTACTTC.

In its sample, this clonotype was seen many times. The chain carries TRBV7-9 and TRBJ2-5, with TRBD1 identical over 9 bases. The CDR3 has 17 amino acids. In germline, CDR1 is SEHNR, CDR2 FQNEAQ (reference sequence). J was trimmed by 5 bases and V by 3 bases; bases with no gene match: 13. The CDR3 nucleotides read TGTGCCAGCAGCTTGGGGTCAACCGGGACAGGGAGCGAGACCCAGTACTTC. Residues: CASSLGSTGTGSETQYF.